This TCR beta chain was identified during a study of T cells in localized non-small cell lung cancer (dated by TCRdb to 2019 to 2021). With respect to the entire study: Comparing tumors with uninvolved tumor-adjacent lungs, the study looked at the T cell repertoires of 236 patients with early-stage NSCLC. The cohort was made up of under 250 treatment-naive NSCLC patients whose localized lung tumors had been resected. Of the NSCLC patients, about 130 were male and approximately 110 were female, and the mean age was approximately 64 years.

At diagnosis, peripheral blood, uninvolved tumor-adjacent lung and tumor were collected and stored as a combination of fresh-frozen and FFPE material. Blood samples were analyzed as peripheral blood mononuclear cells for TCR repertoire profiling. TCR beta CDR3 regions were sequenced from DNA using the immunoSEQ Assay. The authors' analysis ran thus. T cell density was computed as TCR beta template counts normalized to usable DNA estimated by amplifying housekeeping genes. Richness was estimated with the preseqR package, extrapolating to 400,000 templates for PBMC samples and 120,000 templates for tissue samples. Clonality was defined by subtracting Pielou's evenness from one. Differential abundance testing on productive amino-acid clonotypes, with a minimum total count of 5 and an alpha of 0.1, was used to identify tissue-enriched TCRs. The Jaccard Index and the Morisita Overlap Index were used to measure repertoire overlap between compartments. GLIPH grouped TCR beta CDR3s together with public tetramer-defined viral CDR3s, and a viral motif had to include at least three viral sequences and show V-gene enrichment. In TCRdb, the immuneACCESS table is reduced to in-frame sequences with V and J assigned. These tables do not hold every clone; where another copy was compared, an unresolved V gene accounts for under half, and the others remain unexplained. D and trimming were read from the DNA, whereas the V and J calls and clone size are those reported in that table. The sample table contains about 23,000 clones; only one count was recorded for 85% to 90% of them. The ten largest clonotypes hold 0.9% to 1.4% of the sample.

With respect to this clone: Its binding antigen is unknown. Base quality data are lacking; no much larger clone is found one base away.

Deletion took 1 base off V and 3 bases off J, with a span of 15 bases between the germline ends. CDR1 is given as SGHTA and CDR2 as FQGNSA, both from the germline V gene. From the cysteine up to the phenylalanine, the CDR3 has a length of 16 residues. The DNA shown is the 48-base CDR3, in frame from base 1. Study-wide findings and limitations: Uninvolved tumor-adjacent lung showed the highest T cell clonality, higher than tumor, which suggests more focused antigenic responses in the uninvolved tumor-adjacent lung. Because multi-region tumor sequencing was not done, intratumor heterogeneity could not be ruled out. A median of 57 of the top 100 tumor clones turned up in the paired uninvolved adjacent lung, and 25 to 35 of those clones also ranked among the top 100 of that same adjacent lung. Because the study design was exploratory, TCR variables were selected using unadjusted p-values without false-discovery rate correction. Higher blood T cell density associated with longer overall survival, while higher adjacent-lung clonality associated with shorter survival.

This clonotype was obtained from a woman aged 40 to 75 with stage I lung adenocarcinoma. The sample consisted of peripheral blood, taken before any cancer treatment. The V and J genes are TRBV7-2 and TRBJ2-5; the D gene may be TRBD1 or TRBD2, since each aligns over 5 bases. The CDR3 protein sequence reads: CASSLGSGLGEETQYF. The base sequence is TGTGCCAGCAGCTTAGGTTCAGGGTTGGGGGAAGAGACCCAGTACTTC.